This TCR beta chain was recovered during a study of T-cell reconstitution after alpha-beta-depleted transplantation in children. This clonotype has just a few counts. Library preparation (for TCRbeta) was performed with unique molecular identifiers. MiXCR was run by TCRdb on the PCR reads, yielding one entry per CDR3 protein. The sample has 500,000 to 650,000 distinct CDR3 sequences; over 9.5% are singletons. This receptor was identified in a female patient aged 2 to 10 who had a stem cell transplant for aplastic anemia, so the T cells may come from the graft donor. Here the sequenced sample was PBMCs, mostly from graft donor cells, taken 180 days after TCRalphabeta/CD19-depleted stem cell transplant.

CDR3 coding DNA: TGTGCCAGCAGTCTACTAGCGGGAAACGAGCAGTACTTC. Its translation: CASSLLAGNEQYF. The chain employs TRBV27 and TRBJ2-7, with 10 bases fitting TRBD2. This CDR3 region has 13 residues. Unmatched junction bases numbered 3, after V lost 5 bases and J lost 5 bases. Germline CDR1 and CDR2: MNHEY and SMNVEV (reference sequence).